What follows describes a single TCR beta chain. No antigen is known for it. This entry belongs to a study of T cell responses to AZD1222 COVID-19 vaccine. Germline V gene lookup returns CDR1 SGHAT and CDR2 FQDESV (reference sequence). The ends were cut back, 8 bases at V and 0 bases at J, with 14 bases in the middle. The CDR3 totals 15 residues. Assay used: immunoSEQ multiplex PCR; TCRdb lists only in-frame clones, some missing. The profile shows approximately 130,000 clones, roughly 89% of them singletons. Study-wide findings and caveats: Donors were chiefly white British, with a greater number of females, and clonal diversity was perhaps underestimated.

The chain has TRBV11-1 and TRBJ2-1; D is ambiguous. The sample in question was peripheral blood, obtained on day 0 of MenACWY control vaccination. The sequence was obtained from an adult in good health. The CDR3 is CASSRSAGSYNEQFF. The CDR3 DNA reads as TGTGCCAGCTCAAGGAGTGCCGGCTCCTACAATGAGCAGTTCTTC.